The T cell receptor beta chain described here comes from a study of shared clonotypes between healthy human individuals. About the research overall: Each donor's CD8 memory used one plate, CD8 naive two, each CD4 subset three.

Data came from immunoSEQ multiplex PCR; TCRdb stores just in-frame clones and leaves some out. The sample includes about 1.1 million clones, about 84% of them seen just once. Overall study findings and caveats: Compared with memory subsets, naive subsets generally had larger estimated richness. Investigators expected sequencing depth to affect clonotype sharing among donors.

Concerning this clone: The antigen is unknown.

Adults of Caucasian background living in Nashville, Tennessee made up all donors. Germline CDR1 SGHRS, CDR2 YFSETQ. Trimming cost V 0 bases and J 6 bases, with 14 bases left between them. The CDR3 consists of 15 residues. The chain recombines TRBV5-1 with TRBJ2-3, with a tentative D call TRBD2 (5 bases). Sequences were obtained from memory CD4+ T cells from PBMCs. Subset denoted: CD45RA-negative fraction. The receptor's source is a man aged 18 to 30 in good health. Some clones in this sample may be carry-over from other donors' samples. CDR3 sequence reads: CASSLGRQSTDTQYF. CDR3 coding DNA: TGCGCCAGCAGCTTGGGGAGGCAGAGTACGGATACGCAGTATTTT.